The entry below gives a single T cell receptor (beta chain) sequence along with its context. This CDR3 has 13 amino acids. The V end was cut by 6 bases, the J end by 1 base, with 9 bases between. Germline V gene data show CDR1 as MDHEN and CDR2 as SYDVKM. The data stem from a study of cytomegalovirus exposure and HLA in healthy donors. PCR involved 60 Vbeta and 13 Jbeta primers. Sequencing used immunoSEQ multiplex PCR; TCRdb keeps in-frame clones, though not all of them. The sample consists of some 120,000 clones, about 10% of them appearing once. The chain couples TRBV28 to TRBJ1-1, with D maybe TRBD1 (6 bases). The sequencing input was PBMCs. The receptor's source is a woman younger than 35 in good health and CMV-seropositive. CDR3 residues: CASRKQGNTEAFF. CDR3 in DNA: TGTGCCAGCAGAAAACAGGGGAACACTGAAGCTTTCTTT.